Listed below are T cell receptor beta chains from one sample, sequenced in a study of shared clonotypes between healthy human individuals. Some clones are missing from TCRdb's copy, which holds only in-frame ones; the method was immunoSEQ multiplex PCR. The sample lists about 2.1 million clones; 90% to 95% were seen once. Sequencing was carried out using naive CD8+ T cells from PBMCs. The receptor source for this set is a man aged 18 to 29 in good health. Some clones in this sample may be carry-over from other donors' samples. Both conserved end residues are part of each CDR3. A D gene is named only where the DNA matches it firmly. Not every row has a clone size; where given, it reads once, few, many or a size class.

TRBD2 | TRBJ2-2 | TRBV4-1 | - | TGCGCCAGCAGCCCTCGGAGCGGGAGGGACACCGGGGAGCTGTTTTTT | CASSPRSGRDTGELFF
- | TRBJ2-5 | TRBV5-1 | - | TGCGCCAGCCGCCGGCTGGAGACCCAGTACTTC | CASRRLETQYF
TRBD2 | TRBJ2-2 | TRBV12-5 | - | TGTGCTAGTGGTTTGGTACCGGGACTAGCTCCCGGGGAGCTGTTTTTT | CASGLVPGLAPGELFF
TRBD1 | TRBJ1-2 | TRBV5-1 | - | TGCGCCAGCAGTTTGACAGGGAGCTATGGCTACACCTTC | CASSLTGSYGYTF
- | TRBJ2-7 | TRBV28 | few | TGTGCCAGCGGGCTAACCAGAGAAGCCTACGAGCAGTACTTC | CASGLTREAYEQYF
- | TRBJ1-2 | TRBV9 | - | TGTGCCAGCAGCGTAGGACAAACCTATGGCTACACCTTC | CASSVGQTYGYTF
- | TRBJ1-2 | TRBV27 | - | TGTGCCAGCAGTCCGGGGTACTATGGCTACACCTTC | CASSPGYYGYTF
- | TRBJ1-1 | TRBV7-6 | - | TGTGCCAGCAGCTTACGGGAAGGGGGATCTGAAGCTTTCTTT | CASSLREGGSEAFF
- | TRBJ2-2 | TRBV9 | - | TGTGCCAGCAGCGACCGGGCCAACGCGAACACCGGGGAGCTGTTTTTT | CASSDRANANTGELFF
- | TRBJ1-4 | TRBV15 | - | TGTGCCACCAGCATACCCCGGGGGCGCGAAGAGCTGTTTTTT | CATSIPRGREELFF
TRBD1 | TRBJ1-5 | TRBV30 | - | TGTGCCTGGGCGAGGACAGGGGATCAGCCCCAGCATTTT | CAWARTGDQPQHF
- | TRBJ1-1 | TRBV27 | - | TGTGCCAGCAAGACCACAGGAATGACTGAAGCTTTCTTT | CASKTTGMTEAFF
- | TRBJ2-7 | TRBV4-1 | - | TGCGCCAGCAGCCAAGATGGCGTTACCTACGAGCAGTACTTC | CASSQDGVTYEQYF
TRBD2 | TRBJ2-7 | TRBV7-3 | - | TGTGCCAGCAGCTTAATCAGCGGGAGCTCCTACGAGCAGTACTTC | CASSLISGSSYEQYF
- | TRBJ2-3 | TRBV7-9 | - | TGTGCCAGCAGCCCACCTAGCACCCAGAGCACAGATACGCAGTATTTT | CASSPPSTQSTDTQYF
TRBD2 | TRBJ2-2 | TRBV18 | - | TGTGCCAGCTCACCAGAGCGGGAGGTCACCGGGGAGCTGTTTTTT | CASSPEREVTGELFF
TRBD1 | TRBJ1-5 | TRBV2 | - | TGTGCCAGCGGACAAGCCCGACAGGGGACTAAGCAGCCCCAGCATTTT | CASGQARQGTKQPQHF
- | TRBJ2-2 | TRBV4-1 | - | TGCGCCAGCAGCCAAGGTGCGGGCGCGAACACCGGGGAGCTGTTTTTT | CASSQGAGANTGELFF
- | TRBJ2-1 | TRBV5-4 | - | TGTGCCAGCAGCTTAGGCTCGTCGTACAATGAGCAGTTCTTC | CASSLGSSYNEQFF
- | TRBJ2-7 | TRBV28 | once | TGTGCCAGCAGTTTATGGGTTAACGAGCAGTACTTC | CASSLWVNEQYF
- | TRBJ2-3 | TRBV5-5 | - | TGTGCCAGCACCCATAATCTCAACGATTGGACAGATACGCAGTATTTT | CASTHNLNDWTDTQYF
- | TRBJ2-5 | TRBV15 | - | TGTGCCACCAGCAGAGATCTAGAGGGCAGGGCTAAGACCCAGTACTTC | CATSRDLEGRAKTQYF